These T cell receptor beta chains were read from a single sample in a study of cytomegalovirus exposure and HLA in healthy donors. Sequencing used immunoSEQ multiplex PCR; TCRdb keeps in-frame clones, though not all of them. The sample lists 150,000 or so clones; 75% to 85% were seen once. Material: PBMCs. These receptors all stem from a woman under 30 in good health and CMV-seropositive. Each CDR3 is given with its conserved first and last residue. Fields, in order: V gene, clone size, J gene, D gene, CDR3 protein, CDR3 DNA. The D gene is left open where the match is weak. Clone size appears in some rows only: once, few, many, or a class for an expanded clone.

>TRBV5-6|.|TRBJ1-6|.
CASGLSPNSPLHF
TGTGCCAGTGGACTGTCTCCTAATTCACCCCTCCACTTT
>TRBV11-2|.|TRBJ2-3|.
CASSVQGTDTQYF
TGTGCCAGCAGCGTACAGGGAACAGATACGCAGTATTTT
>TRBV7-2|.|TRBJ2-5|TRBD2
CASSILAGTGETQYF
TGTGCCAGCAGCATTTTAGCGGGGACGGGGGAGACCCAGTACTTC
>TRBV5-1|few|TRBJ1-2|TRBD1
CASSSGQGNGYTF
TGCGCCAGCAGCTCCGGACAGGGAAATGGCTACACCTTC
>TRBV7-2|.|TRBJ1-2|TRBD1
CASSLDPVRGRGNGYTF
TGTGCCAGCAGCTTAGATCCTGTCAGGGGGAGAGGAAATGGCTACACCTTC
>TRBV7-9|.|TRBJ2-1|TRBD2
CASSFRLAGNNEQFF
TGTGCCAGCAGTTTTCGACTAGCGGGGAACAATGAGCAGTTCTTC
>TRBV6-6|.|TRBJ2-3|TRBD2
CASSPSSGGEGDTQYF
TGTGCCAGCAGTCCCTCTAGCGGGGGGGAGGGAGATACGCAGTATTTT
>TRBV10-3|.|TRBJ2-3|.
CAISESGGRGGSDTQYF
TGTGCCATCAGTGAGTCTGGGGGACGGGGAGGTTCAGATACGCAGTATTTT
>TRBV27|.|TRBJ1-1|TRBD1
CASTLTGADDTEAFF
TGTGCCAGCACCTTAACAGGGGCGGACGACACTGAAGCTTTCTTT
>TRBV11-1|.|TRBJ1-1|TRBD1
CASSPGQEAFF
TGTGCCAGCAGCCCGGGACAGGAAGCTTTCTTT
>TRBV7-3|.|TRBJ2-2|TRBD1
CASSPRTGANTGELFF
TGTGCCAGCAGCCCCCGGACAGGGGCTAACACCGGGGAGCTGTTTTTT
>TRBV10-3|.|TRBJ2-3|TRBD2
CAISGQAGYTDTQYF
TGTGCCATCAGTGGGCAAGCGGGGTACACAGATACGCAGTATTTT
>TRBV13|.|TRBJ2-7|TRBD1
CASSLIGTGFYEQYF
TGTGCCAGCAGCTTAATTGGGACAGGTTTCTACGAGCAGTACTTC
>TRBV5-1|.|TRBJ2-7|.
CASSWPVAGEQYF
TGCGCCAGCAGCTGGCCCGTGGCCGGGGAGCAGTACTTC
>TRBV6-5|.|TRBJ2-4|TRBD1
CASSYRRQGGNIQYF
TGTGCCAGCAGTTACCGAAGACAGGGTGGGAACATTCAGTACTTC
>TRBV28|.|TRBJ1-2|.
CASSFRISNYGYTF
TGTGCCAGCAGTTTTAGAATCTCAAACTATGGCTACACCTTC
>TRBV19|.|TRBJ2-1|TRBD2
CASTWIGGGDNEQFF
TGTGCCAGTACCTGGATCGGCGGGGGGGACAATGAGCAGTTCTTC
>TRBV5-4|few|TRBJ1-4|.
CASSLGSPGEKLFF
TGTGCCAGCAGCTTGGGGAGCCCGGGGGAAAAACTGTTTTTT
>TRBV5-4|.|TRBJ2-2|.
CASSRLATQTGELFF
TGTGCCAGCAGCCGCCTGGCCACCCAAACCGGGGAGCTGTTTTTT
>TRBV2|.|TRBJ2-7|.
CASSEDLAPSSYEQYF
TGTGCCAGCAGCGAAGACTTAGCCCCGAGCTCCTACGAGCAGTACTTC
>TRBV5-1|.|TRBJ2-5|TRBD2
CASRRERIQETQYF
TGCGCCAGCAGGCGGGAGCGGATACAAGAGACCCAGTACTTC
>TRBV29-1|once|TRBJ2-1|TRBD1
CSAEGQGLNEQFF
TGCAGCGCGGAAGGACAGGGATTAAATGAGCAGTTCTTC
>TRBV2|.|TRBJ1-4|TRBD1
CASRTTGGAGKLFF
TGTGCCAGCAGGACGACAGGGGGCGCGGGAAAACTGTTTTTT
>TRBV19|.|TRBJ2-7|.
CASSIRDSRGFGYEQYF
TGTGCCAGTAGTATTAGGGATTCGCGGGGCTTCGGCTACGAGCAGTACTTC
>TRBV11-3|.|TRBJ2-7|.
CASSLRTSYEQYF
TGTGCCAGCAGCCTGAGGACATCCTACGAGCAGTACTTC
>TRBV15|.|TRBJ2-1|TRBD2
CATSRAPGRTILNEQFF
TGTGCCACCAGCAGAGCTCCCGGGAGGACAATCCTCAATGAGCAGTTCTTC
>TRBV7-2|.|TRBJ1-2|.
CASSLALRGLDGYTF
TGTGCCAGCAGCTTAGCGCTAAGGGGTTTAGATGGCTACACCTTC
>TRBV4-1|.|TRBJ1-1|.
CASSQEAANTEAFF
TGCGCCAGCAGCCAAGAAGCGGCGAACACTGAAGCTTTCTTT
>TRBV11-2|.|TRBJ2-5|.
CASSWTGQETQYF
TGTGCCAGCAGCTGGACTGGCCAAGAGACCCAGTACTTC
>TRBV2|once|TRBJ2-3|TRBD2
CASGLGTSGGTDTQYF
TGTGCCAGCGGCCTTGGGACTAGCGGGGGGACAGATACGCAGTATTTT
>TRBV28|.|TRBJ1-3|.
CASSLMRITGNTIYF
TGTGCCAGCAGTTTAATGAGAATAACTGGAAACACCATATATTTT
>TRBV13|few|TRBJ1-2|.
CASSFGSGYTF
TGTGCCAGCAGCTTCGGTAGCGGCTACACCTTC
>TRBV7-2|.|TRBJ2-1|.
CASSLAGYYGGNEQFF
TGTGCCAGCAGCTTAGCGGGGTATTATGGAGGCAATGAGCAGTTCTTC
>TRBV19|.|TRBJ2-7|TRBD2
CASSRSGLAGGKTYEQYF
TGTGCCAGTAGTAGGTCCGGACTAGCGGGGGGGAAGACCTACGAGCAGTACTTC
>TRBV4-3|once|TRBJ2-1|TRBD2
CASSQDQRGGGGIYNEQFF
TGCGCCAGCAGCCAAGATCAACGCGGCGGGGGGGGCATCTACAATGAGCAGTTCTTC
>TRBV4-1|few|TRBJ1-5|.
CASSQDRSNQPQHF
TGCGCCAGCAGCCAAGATAGAAGCAATCAGCCCCAGCATTTT
>TRBV7-2|.|TRBJ1-1|.
CASSPLRVMNTEAFF
TGTGCCAGCAGCCCACTCAGGGTCATGAACACTGAAGCTTTCTTT
>TRBV30|.|TRBJ1-5|.
CAWSRTGNQPQHF
TGTGCCTGGAGTAGGACGGGAAATCAGCCCCAGCATTTT
>TRBV28|.|TRBJ2-3|.
CASSLMRTDTQYF
TGTGCCAGCAGTTTAATGCGTACAGATACGCAGTATTTT
>TRBV6-6|.|TRBJ2-1|TRBD2
CASGLAGDHNEQFF
TGTGCCAGCGGGCTAGCGGGGGATCACAATGAGCAGTTCTTC
>TRBV19|.|TRBJ1-2|TRBD1
CASGDRDYGYTF
TGTGCCAGTGGGGACAGGGACTATGGCTACACCTTC
>TRBV28|.|TRBJ2-2|.
CASSLRGRRGTGELFF
TGTGCCAGCAGTTTAAGGGGACGCAGGGGAACCGGGGAGCTGTTTTTT
>TRBV4-1|few|TRBJ1-6|TRBD1
CASSQDDRGNGNSPLHF
TGCGCCAGCAGCCAGGATGACAGGGGGAATGGTAATTCACCCCTCCACTTT
>TRBV15|once|TRBJ2-1|.
CATSRDPGPYNEQFF
TGTGCCACCAGCAGAGACCCAGGGCCGTACAATGAGCAGTTCTTC
>TRBV19|few|TRBJ1-1|.
CASSIDLGRRVAFF
TGTGCCAGTAGTATAGATCTCGGGCGGAGGGTAGCTTTCTTT
>TRBV5-1|.|TRBJ2-7|.
CASSLEMGREQYF
TGCGCCAGCAGCTTGGAGATGGGGCGCGAGCAGTACTTC
>TRBV5-4|.|TRBJ2-1|TRBD1
CASSNTGGWFF
TGTGCCAGCAGCAACACAGGGGGGTGGTTCTTC
>TRBV6-5|many|TRBJ1-1|TRBD1
CASRPDREMNTEAFF
TGTGCCAGCAGACCCGACAGGGAGATGAACACTGAAGCTTTCTTT
>TRBV27|.|TRBJ1-6|TRBD1
CASSSLPGQFNSPLHF
TGTGCCAGCAGTTCTTTACCGGGACAGTTTAATTCACCCCTCCACTTT
>TRBV4-3|.|TRBJ2-7|.
CASSQAPIATYEQYF
TGCGCCAGCAGCCAAGCTCCAATAGCTACCTACGAGCAGTACTTC
>TRBV4-2|.|TRBJ1-2|TRBD1
CASSQGPTGQGSPYGYTF
TGTGCCAGCAGCCAAGGCCCCACCGGACAGGGGAGTCCCTATGGCTACACCTTC